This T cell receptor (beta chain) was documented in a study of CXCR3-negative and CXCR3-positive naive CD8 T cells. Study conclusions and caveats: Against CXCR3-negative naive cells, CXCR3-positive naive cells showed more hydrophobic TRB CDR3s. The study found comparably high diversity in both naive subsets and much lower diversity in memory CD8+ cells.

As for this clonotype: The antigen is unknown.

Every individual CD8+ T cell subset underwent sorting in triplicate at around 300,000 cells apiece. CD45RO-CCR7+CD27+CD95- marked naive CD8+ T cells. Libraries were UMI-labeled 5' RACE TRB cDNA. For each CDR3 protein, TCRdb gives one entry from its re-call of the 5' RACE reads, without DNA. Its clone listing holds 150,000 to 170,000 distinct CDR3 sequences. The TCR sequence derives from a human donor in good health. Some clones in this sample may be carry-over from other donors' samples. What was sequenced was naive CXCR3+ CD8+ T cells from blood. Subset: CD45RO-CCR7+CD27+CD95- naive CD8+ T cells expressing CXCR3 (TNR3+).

CDR3 amino acids: CASSQDRLAGGQFF. The chain employs TRBV4-1 and TRBJ2-1; TCRdb returns TRBD2, unconfirmable since there is no DNA. Germline V CDR1 and CDR2: MGHRA, YSYEKL. The CDR3 is 14 residues long.